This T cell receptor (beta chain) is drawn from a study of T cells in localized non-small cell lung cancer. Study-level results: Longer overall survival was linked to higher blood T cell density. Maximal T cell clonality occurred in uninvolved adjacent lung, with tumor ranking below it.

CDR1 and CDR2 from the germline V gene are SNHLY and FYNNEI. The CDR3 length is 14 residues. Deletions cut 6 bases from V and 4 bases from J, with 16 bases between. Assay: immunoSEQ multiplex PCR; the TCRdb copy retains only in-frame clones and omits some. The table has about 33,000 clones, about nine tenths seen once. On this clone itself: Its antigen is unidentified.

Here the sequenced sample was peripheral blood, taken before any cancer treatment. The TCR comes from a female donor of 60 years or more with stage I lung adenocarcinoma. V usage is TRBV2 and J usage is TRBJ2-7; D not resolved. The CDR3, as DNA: TGTGCCAGCAGCTCCAGACAACTACCGTACGAGCAGTACTTC. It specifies CASSSRQLPYEQYF.